This T cell receptor (beta chain) was obtained from a study of blood T cell repertoires in COVID-19. Study-level information: From T cells, B-cell-depleted T cells, or PBMCs came the material, which was cDNA or gDNA.

Using immunoSEQ multiplex PCR, the repertoire was profiled, and TCRdb retains in-frame clones only, with some absent. This sample yields some 50,000 clones, of which 70% to 90% are seen a single time; 12% to 15% belongs to the top ten. The germline V gene encodes CDR1 MNHEY and CDR2 SVGAGI. V lost 6 bases and J 3 bases, leaving 14 bases between the germline ends. The CDR3 is made up of 14 amino acids. This clone was detected only once. J is TRBJ1-1 and V is TRBV6-5; D unresolved. The sample comprised peripheral blood. This receptor was obtained from a human donor in a cohort sampled during active COVID-19. DNA for the CDR3: TGTGCCAGCAGATATGGACTCTCGGACACTGAAGCTTTCTTT. It yields the protein CASRYGLSDTEAFF.